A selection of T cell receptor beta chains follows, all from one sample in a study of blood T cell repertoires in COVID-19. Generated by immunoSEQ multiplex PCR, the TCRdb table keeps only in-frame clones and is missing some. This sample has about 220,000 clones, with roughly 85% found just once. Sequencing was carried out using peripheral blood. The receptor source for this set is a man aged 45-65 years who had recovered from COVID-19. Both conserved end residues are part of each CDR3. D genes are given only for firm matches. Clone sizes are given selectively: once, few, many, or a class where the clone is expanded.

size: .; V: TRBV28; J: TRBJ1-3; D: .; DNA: TGTGCCAGCAGGTTATCAGGTTTCTCTGGAAACACCATATATTTT; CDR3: CASRLSGFSGNTIYF
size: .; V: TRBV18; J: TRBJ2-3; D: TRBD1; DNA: TGTGCCAGCTCACCAGACAGGGTTACAGATACGCAGTATTTT; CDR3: CASSPDRVTDTQYF
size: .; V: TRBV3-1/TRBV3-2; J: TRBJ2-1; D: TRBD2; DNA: TGTGCCAGCAGCCGGCGGACTAGCGGGAGCTTTCAGGGTGAGCAGTTCTTC; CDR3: CASSRRTSGSFQGEQFF
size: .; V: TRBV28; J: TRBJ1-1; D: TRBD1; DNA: TGTGCCAGCAGCCCACTGGGGACAGGGGCTTCCCGTCGGAACACTGAAGCTTTCTTT; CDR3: CASSPLGTGASRRNTEAFF
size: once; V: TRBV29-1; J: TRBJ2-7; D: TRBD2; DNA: TGCAGCGGAAAGCGGGGGACGGGTGAGCAGTACTTC; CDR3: CSGKRGTGEQYF
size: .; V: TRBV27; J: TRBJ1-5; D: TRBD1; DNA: TGTGCCAGCAACATAGGACAGGCCCTCAATCAGCCCCAGCATTTT; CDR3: CASNIGQALNQPQHF
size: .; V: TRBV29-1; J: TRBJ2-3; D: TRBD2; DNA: TGCAGCGTTGTTCTAGCGGGAGGTTTAGGAGATACGCAGTATTTT; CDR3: CSVVLAGGLGDTQYF
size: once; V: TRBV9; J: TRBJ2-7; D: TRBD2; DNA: TGTGCCAGCAGCGTAGGACTAGCGGGTCGATCCCACGAGCAGTACTTC; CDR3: CASSVGLAGRSHEQYF
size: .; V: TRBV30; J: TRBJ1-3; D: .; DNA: TGTGCCTGGAGCCCACAGGGATTTGGAAACACCATATATTTT; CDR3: CAWSPQGFGNTIYF
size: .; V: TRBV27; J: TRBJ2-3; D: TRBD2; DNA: TGTGCCAGCAGAAGGTCCGGGACTAGCGGCACAGATACGCAGTATTTT; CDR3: CASRRSGTSGTDTQYF
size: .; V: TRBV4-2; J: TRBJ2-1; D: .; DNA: TGTGCCAGCAGCCCTTCGAAGGGGAAGGGTGACTACAATGAGCAGTTCTTC; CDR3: CASSPSKGKGDYNEQFF
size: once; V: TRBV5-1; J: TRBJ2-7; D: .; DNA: TGCGCCAGCAGCTTGGGCGAACTCTCCTACGAGCAGTACTTC; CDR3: CASSLGELSYEQYF
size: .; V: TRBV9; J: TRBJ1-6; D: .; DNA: TGTGCCAGCAGCGCCCAGAGGGGGTCCTATAATTCACCCCTCCACTTT; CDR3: CASSAQRGSYNSPLHF
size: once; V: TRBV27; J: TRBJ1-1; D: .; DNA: TGTGCCAGCAGTAAACAAAATCCGCCGGGAAGGAACACTGAAGCTTTCTTT; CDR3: CASSKQNPPGRNTEAFF
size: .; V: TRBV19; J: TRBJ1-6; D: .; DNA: TGTGCCAGTAACTCACAGGGAGGGTTTGATTCACCCCTCCACTTT; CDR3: CASNSQGGFDSPLHF
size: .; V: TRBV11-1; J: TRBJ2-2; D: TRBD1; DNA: TGTGCCAGCAGCTTAATTGGACAGGTGAACACCGGGGAGCTGTTTTTT; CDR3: CASSLIGQVNTGELFF
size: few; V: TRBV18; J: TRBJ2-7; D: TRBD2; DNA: TGTGCCAGCTCACCTCCTACGGTAGCGGGAGGTGGCGAGCAGTACTTC; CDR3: CASSPPTVAGGGEQYF
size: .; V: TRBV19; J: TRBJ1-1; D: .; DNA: TGTGCCAGTAGAAATGACAGGCCGGCGACTGAAGCTTTCTTT; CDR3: CASRNDRPATEAFF
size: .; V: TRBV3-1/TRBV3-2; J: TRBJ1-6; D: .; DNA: TGTGCCAGCAGCCAAGTAATAGGGGCAAATTCACCCCTCCACTTT; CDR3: CASSQVIGANSPLHF
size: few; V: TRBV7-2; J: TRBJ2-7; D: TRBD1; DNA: TGTGCCAGCAGCGGCAACAGGGGATACGAGCAGTACTTC; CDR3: CASSGNRGYEQYF
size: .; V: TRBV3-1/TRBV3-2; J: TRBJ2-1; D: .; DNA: TGTGCCAGCAGCCGAGCGGGCGCCTACAATGAGCAGTTCTTC; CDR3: CASSRAGAYNEQFF
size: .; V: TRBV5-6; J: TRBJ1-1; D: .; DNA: TGTGCCAGCAGCCGCATCGAAGGGGCGAGCACTGAAGCTTTCTTT; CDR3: CASSRIEGASTEAFF
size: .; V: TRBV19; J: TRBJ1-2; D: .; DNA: TGTGCCAGTAGTCTTAGGGGCACCCAGTTGTATGGCTACACCTTC; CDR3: CASSLRGTQLYGYTF
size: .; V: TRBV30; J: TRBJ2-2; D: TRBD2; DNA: TGTGCCTGGAGGGGGGGGACTTTAAACACCGGGGAGCTGTTTTTT; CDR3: CAWRGGTLNTGELFF
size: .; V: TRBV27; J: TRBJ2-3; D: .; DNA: TGTGCCAGCAGTCCCTGGCCTTCCTCCCTCCTAGATACGCAGTATTTT; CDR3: CASSPWPSSLLDTQYF
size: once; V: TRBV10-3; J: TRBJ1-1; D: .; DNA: TGTGCCACGGGACACGAGAACACTGAAGCTTTCTTT; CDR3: CATGHENTEAFF
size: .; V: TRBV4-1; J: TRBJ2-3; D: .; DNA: TGCGCCAGCAGCCAAGAACAGAGAAGCACAGATACGCAGTATTTT; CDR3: CASSQEQRSTDTQYF
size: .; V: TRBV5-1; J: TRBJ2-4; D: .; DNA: TGCGCCAGCAGCTTCTCCCCTAAAAACATTCAGTACTTC; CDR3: CASSFSPKNIQYF